One T cell receptor (beta chain) is described in this entry. Its antigen is currently unknown. The germline gives CDR1 LGHNA, CDR2 YNFKEQ. V lost 1 base, J lost 8 bases, and 4 bases stayed unmatched. The CDR3 extends over 16 amino acids. The data derive from a study of shared clonotypes between healthy human individuals. Study-level background: CD4 naive and memory got three plates each, CD8 naive two, CD8 memory one.

General study findings and limits: A handful of donors showed sharing of approximately 4.7% of naive CD4 clonotypes. Generation probability values for non-shared clonotypes were lower than those for clonotypes shared by all four donors. Sharing of clonotypes among donors was expected to vary with sequencing depth.

Here immunoSEQ multiplex PCR was the method, and the copy in TCRdb shows in-frame clones only, minus some. The table shows about 700,000 clones, with approximately 74% occurring only once. The sample taken for sequencing was memory CD4+ T cells sorted from blood. The subset denotes: CD45RA-negative fraction. This clonotype was sampled from a woman in her thirties in good health. The rearrangement joins TRBV4-2 to TRBJ2-1, with 14 nucleotides matching TRBD2. The chain's CDR3 is CASSQGTSGRSDEQFF. CDR3 in DNA: TGTGCCAGCAGCCAAGGGACTAGCGGGAGGTCCGATGAGCAGTTCTTC.